This paragraph reports one T cell receptor beta chain. Profiling relied on immunoSEQ multiplex PCR, and the TCRdb table lists in-frame clones only, not all of them. Found here are tens of thousands of clones, roughly 87% of them singletons; the top ten hold 0.33%. The V gene lost 0 bases and the J gene lost 8 bases, with 12 bases spanning the gap. CDR3 length: 15 amino acids. From germline, CDR1 is SGHRS and CDR2 YFSETQ. A history of autoimmune disease or systemic immunosuppression excluded patients. Samples of blood were obtained at baseline, on cycle 4 day 1, and on cycle 7 day 1. This sample was included in a study of OX40 agonist ivuxolimab in advanced cancers.

The input for sequencing was CD4+ or CD8+ T cells sorted from blood, taken in a trial of the OX40 agonist ivuxolimab. V gene TRBV5-1 combines with J gene TRBJ1-6; D is unclear. The TCR comes from an adult with an advanced solid tumor such as melanoma, head and neck, liver or kidney cancer. The CDR3 spells CASSLDGMTDSPLHF. The CDR3 bases are TGCGCCAGCAGCTTGGATGGAATGACGGATTCACCCCTCCACTTT.